The present T cell receptor (beta chain) was sequenced within a study of T cells in women clearing cervical HPV infection. Genomic DNA, averaging approximately 1,200 ng per sample, yielded TCR beta CDR3 via immunoSEQ. Data came from immunoSEQ multiplex PCR; TCRdb stores just in-frame clones and leaves some out. Its table records roughly 48,000 clones. Turning to this clone: The read ends 3 residues before the CDR3 terminus; that terminus is restored from the germline J gene.

Germline V CDR1 and CDR2: SEHNR, FQNEAQ (reference sequence). The CDR3 length is 12 residues. The ends were cut back, 5 bases at V and 4 bases at J, with 7 bases in the middle. The chain recombines TRBV7-9 with TRBJ2-3; D perhaps matches TRBD2 (6 bases). The sequence was obtained from a woman between 18 and 75 years old with a cervical HPV16 infection that either progressed to CIN3+ or cleared (not recorded which). The source material was blood buffy coat. CDR3 bases read: TGTGCCAGCAGCCCGGGGGCAGATACG. This translates into CASSPGADT. The CDR3 as a whole reads CASSPGADTQYF.